What follows are 11 T cell receptor beta chains derived from one specimen sequenced in a study of T cells expressing NK-cell markers. TCRdb re-called the 5' RACE reads and catalogs CDR3 proteins one per entry, DNA excluded. This sample's table reports almost 450,000 distinct CDR3 sequences. The sample comprised blood T cells: a sorted CD56 or NKG2C T cell subset, CD4+ or CD8+ T cells, or bulk PBMC T cells (not recorded which). The receptors originated from a woman aged 18 to 69 in good health.

The rearrangement joins TRBV5-1 to TRBJ2-7. Germline V gene data show CDR1 as SGHRS and CDR2 as YFSETQ. This CDR3 has 14 amino acids. The CDR3 sequence: CASSFGTPYYEQYF.

The rearrangement joins TRBV6-1 to TRBJ2-2; the TRBD1 assignment by TCRdb is unverifiable without DNA. The CDR3 has 18 amino acids. Per the germline V gene, CDR1 is MNHNS and CDR2 is SASEGT. CDR3 in amino acids: CASSRGQGAKRDTGELFF.

The rearrangement joins TRBV11-2 to TRBJ2-3. The CDR3 length is 15 residues. Germline V gene data show CDR1 as SGHAT and CDR2 as FQNNGV. The CDR3 is CASSLSLLGTDTQYF.

The V call is TRBV6-5, the J call TRBJ1-1; there is no DNA to check the TCRdb D call of TRBD1. Per germline, CDR1 MNHEY and CDR2 SVGAGI. The CDR3 has 16 residues. The CDR3 here is CASSYRQGGLNTEAFF.

V usage is TRBV5-1 and J usage is TRBJ2-7; the D call of TRBD1 rests on TCRdb alone, since no DNA is present to check it. This CDR3 spans 16 amino acids. CDR1 and CDR2 (germline): SGHRS, YFSETQ. This CDR3 is CASSLSPDRSAYEQYF.

This chain connects TRBV4-3 to TRBJ2-7. The CDR3 contains 11 residues. Germline lookup yields CDR1 LGHNA and CDR2 YSLEER. CDR3 region: CASSQGFEQYF.

The chain joins TRBV15 to TRBJ2-1; the D gene TCRdb calls, TRBD1, cannot be checked with no DNA. The length of the CDR3 is 16 residues. Germline lookup yields CDR1 LNHNV and CDR2 YYDKDF (reference sequence). The CDR3 sequence is CATSRDLGGVYNEQFF.

The chain is built from TRBV7-8 and TRBJ2-3; no DNA is available, so the TRBD2 call from TCRdb remains unchecked. The CDR3 is 13 residues long. From germline, CDR1 is SGHVS and CDR2 FQNEAQ. This CDR3 is CASTSPPADTQYF.

The rearrangement joins TRBV2 to TRBJ2-3; TCRdb calls TRBD1, which cannot be checked without DNA. The CDR3 extends over 16 amino acids. Per germline, CDR1 SNHLY and CDR2 FYNNEI. This chain's CDR3 is CASSRGGLTSTDTQYF.

The genes are TRBV12-3 or TRBV12-4 and TRBJ2-1; TCRdb's D call of TRBD2 is untestable without DNA. The CDR3 loop spans 15 amino acids. CDR3 amino acids: CASSFTGGVFNEQFF.

The rearrangement links TRBV9 to TRBJ2-3; TCRdb's D gene call, TRBD1, goes unchecked for lack of DNA. The CDR3 spans 16 residues. The germline CDR1 and CDR2 sequences are SGDLS and YYNGEE. The CDR3: CASSVQGAPATDTQYF.